The source of this T cell receptor (beta chain) is a study of OX40 agonist ivuxolimab in advanced cancers. Study-wide context: Across the patients, intravenous ivuxolimab was delivered every 2 weeks at 0.01 to 10 mg/kg.

Some clones are missing from TCRdb's copy, which holds only in-frame ones; the method was immunoSEQ multiplex PCR. The table has about 90,000 clones, approximately 90% seen once. Study conclusions and caveats: Near-lowest levels of clonal expansion characterized partial responders at 0.1-3.0 mg/kg.

CDR3 length: 17 residues. With 5 bases clipped from V and 4 bases from J, the junction kept 16 bases outside the gene matches. Germline loops: CDR1 SGHRS, CDR2 YFSETQ. Patients with autoimmune history or systemic immunosuppression were excluded. Comment on this clone: The antigen is not known.

The chain has TRBV5-1 and TRBJ2-3, with 7 bases identical to TRBD2. This TCR came from an adult with an advanced solid tumor such as melanoma, head and neck, liver or kidney cancer. Sequencing used CD4+ or CD8+ T cells sorted from blood, obtained in a trial of the OX40 agonist ivuxolimab. CDR3 DNA sequence: TGCGCCAGCAGGCGATCTGATAAAGCGGGATCGGCAGATACGCAGTATTTT. Encoded protein: CASRRSDKAGSADTQYF.